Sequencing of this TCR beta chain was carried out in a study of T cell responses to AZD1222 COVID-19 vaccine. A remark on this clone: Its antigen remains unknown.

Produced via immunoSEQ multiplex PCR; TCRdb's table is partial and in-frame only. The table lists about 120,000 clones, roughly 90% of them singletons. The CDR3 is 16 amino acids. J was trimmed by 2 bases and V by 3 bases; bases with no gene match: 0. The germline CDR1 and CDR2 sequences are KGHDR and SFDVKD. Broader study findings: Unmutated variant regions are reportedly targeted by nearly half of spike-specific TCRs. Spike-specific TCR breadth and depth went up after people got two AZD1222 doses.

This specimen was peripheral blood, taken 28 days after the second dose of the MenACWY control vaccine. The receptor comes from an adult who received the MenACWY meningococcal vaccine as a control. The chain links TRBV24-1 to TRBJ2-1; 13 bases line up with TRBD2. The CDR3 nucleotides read TGTGCCACCAGTGATGGACTAGCGGGGGCCTACAATGAGCAGTTCTTC. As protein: CATSDGLAGAYNEQFF.